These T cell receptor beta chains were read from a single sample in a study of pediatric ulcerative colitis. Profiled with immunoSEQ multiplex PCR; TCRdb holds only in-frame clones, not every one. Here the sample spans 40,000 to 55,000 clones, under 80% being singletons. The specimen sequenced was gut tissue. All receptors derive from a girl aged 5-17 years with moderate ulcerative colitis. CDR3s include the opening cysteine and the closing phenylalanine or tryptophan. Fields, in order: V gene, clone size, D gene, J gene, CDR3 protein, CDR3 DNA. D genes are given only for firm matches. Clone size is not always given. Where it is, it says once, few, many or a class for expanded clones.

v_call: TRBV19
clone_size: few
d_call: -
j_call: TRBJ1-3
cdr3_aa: CASSAQSSGNTIYF
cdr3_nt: TGTGCCAGTAGTGCGCAGAGCTCTGGAAACACCATATATTTT

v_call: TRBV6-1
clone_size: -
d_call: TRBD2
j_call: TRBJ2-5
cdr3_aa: CASTIGLAGETQYF
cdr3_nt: TGTGCCAGTACTATTGGACTAGCGGGGGAGACCCAGTACTTC

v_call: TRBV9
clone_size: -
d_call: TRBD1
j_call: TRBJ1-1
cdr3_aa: CASSVTDRGRLNTEAFF
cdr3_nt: TGTGCCAGCAGCGTAACGGACAGGGGCCGATTGAACACTGAAGCTTTCTTT

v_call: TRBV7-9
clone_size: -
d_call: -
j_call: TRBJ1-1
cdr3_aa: CASSLTGGAASAFF
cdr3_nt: TGTGCCAGCAGCCTAACGGGAGGGGCCGCGTCGGCTTTCTTT

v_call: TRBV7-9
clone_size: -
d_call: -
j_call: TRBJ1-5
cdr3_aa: CASSLIGYNQPQHF
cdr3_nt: TGTGCCAGCAGCTTAATAGGGTACAATCAGCCCCAGCATTTT

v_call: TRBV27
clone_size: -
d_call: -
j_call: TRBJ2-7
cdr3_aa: CASRRSLDSSTYEQYF
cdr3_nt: TGTGCCAGCAGGCGATCGCTGGACAGTTCAACCTACGAGCAGTACTTC

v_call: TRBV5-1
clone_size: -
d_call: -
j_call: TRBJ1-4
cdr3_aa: CASSPHSGGEDEKLFF
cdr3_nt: TGCGCCAGCAGCCCGCACTCGGGGGGGGAGGATGAAAAACTGTTTTTT

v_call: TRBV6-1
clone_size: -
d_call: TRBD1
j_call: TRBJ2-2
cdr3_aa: CASRQGVVTGELFF
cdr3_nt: TGTGCCAGCCGACAGGGGGTGGTCACCGGGGAGCTGTTTTTT

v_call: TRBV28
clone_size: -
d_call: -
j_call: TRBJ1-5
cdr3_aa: CASSLGRQGNQPQHF
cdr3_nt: TGTGCCAGCAGTTTAGGACGGCAGGGGAATCAGCCCCAGCATTTT

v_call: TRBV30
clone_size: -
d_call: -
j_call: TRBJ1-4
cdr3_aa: CAWNVGGRKLFF
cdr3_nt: TGTGCCTGGAATGTTGGGGGAAGAAAACTGTTTTTT

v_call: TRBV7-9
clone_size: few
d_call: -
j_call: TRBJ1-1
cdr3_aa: CASSPSSGSGAFF
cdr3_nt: TGTGCCAGCAGCCCGTCTTCAGGATCAGGAGCTTTCTTT

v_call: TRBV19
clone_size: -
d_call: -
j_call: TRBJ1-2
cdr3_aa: CASSNPTGPYGYTF
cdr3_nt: TGTGCCAGTAGTAACCCTACAGGACCCTATGGCTACACCTTC

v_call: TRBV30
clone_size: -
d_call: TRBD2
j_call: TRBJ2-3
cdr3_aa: CAWKSGISTDTQYF
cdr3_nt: TGTGCCTGGAAAAGCGGGATTAGCACAGATACGCAGTATTTT

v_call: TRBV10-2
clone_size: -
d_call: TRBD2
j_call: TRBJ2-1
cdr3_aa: CASSEFASGVYNEQFF
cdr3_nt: TGCGCCAGCAGTGAGTTTGCTAGCGGGGTATACAATGAGCAGTTCTTC

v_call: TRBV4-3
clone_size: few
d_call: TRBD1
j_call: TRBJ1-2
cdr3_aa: CASSQDKGQGFGYTF
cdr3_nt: TGCGCCAGCAGCCAAGATAAAGGACAGGGTTTTGGCTACACCTTC

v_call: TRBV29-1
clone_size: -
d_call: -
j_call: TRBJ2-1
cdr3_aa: CSVPTLIVNEQFF
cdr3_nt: TGCAGCGTTCCGACCCTGATCGTGAATGAGCAGTTCTTC

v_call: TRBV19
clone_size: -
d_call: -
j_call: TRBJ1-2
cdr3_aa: CASTQGNGYTF
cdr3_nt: TGTGCCAGTACCCAGGGAAATGGCTACACCTTC

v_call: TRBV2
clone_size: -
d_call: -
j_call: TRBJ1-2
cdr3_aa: CASPLSSRPRERNGYTF
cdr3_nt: TGTGCCAGTCCCCTATCATCGAGGCCCAGGGAGAGAAATGGCTACACCTTC

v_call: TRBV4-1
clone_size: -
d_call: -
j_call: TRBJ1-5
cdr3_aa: CASSQDGSGHLNQPQHF
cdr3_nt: TGCGCCAGCAGCCAAGACGGGAGCGGACACCTAAATCAGCCCCAGCATTTT

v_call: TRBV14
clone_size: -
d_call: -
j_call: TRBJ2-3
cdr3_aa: CASSLGTSLNTDTQYF
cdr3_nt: TGTGCCAGCAGCCTAGGGACATCGCTTAACACAGATACGCAGTATTTT

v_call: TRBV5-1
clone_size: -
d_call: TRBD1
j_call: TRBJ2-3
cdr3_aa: CASSLSGTGRQDTQYF
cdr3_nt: TGCGCCAGCAGCTTGAGTGGGACAGGGCGTCAAGATACGCAGTATTTT

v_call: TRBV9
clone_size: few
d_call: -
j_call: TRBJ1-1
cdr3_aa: CASSVRGNGNTEAFF
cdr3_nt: TGTGCCAGCAGCGTAAGAGGAAATGGGAACACTGAAGCTTTCTTT

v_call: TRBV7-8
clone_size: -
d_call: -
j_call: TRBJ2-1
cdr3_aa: CASSLVYNEQFF
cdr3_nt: TGTGCCAGCAGCTTAGTCTACAATGAGCAGTTCTTC

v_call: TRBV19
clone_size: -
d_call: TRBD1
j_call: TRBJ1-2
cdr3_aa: CASSISPQGAGYTF
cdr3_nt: TGTGCCAGTAGTATTAGCCCACAGGGGGCTGGCTACACCTTC

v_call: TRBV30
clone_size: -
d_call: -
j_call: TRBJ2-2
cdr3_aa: CAWSVPGWTGELFF
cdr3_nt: TGTGCCTGGAGTGTACCAGGGTGGACCGGGGAGCTGTTTTTT

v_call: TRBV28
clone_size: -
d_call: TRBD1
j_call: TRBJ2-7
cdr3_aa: CASSSGTGLRYEQYF
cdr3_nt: TGTGCCAGCAGTTCCGGGACAGGGTTACGCTACGAGCAGTACTTC

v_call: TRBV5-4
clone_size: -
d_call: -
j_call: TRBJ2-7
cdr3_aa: CASSLDSGYEQYF
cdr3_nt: TGTGCCAGCAGCTTGGACAGCGGCTACGAGCAGTACTTC

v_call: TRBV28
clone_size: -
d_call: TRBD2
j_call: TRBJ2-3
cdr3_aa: CASSLHTSGGTDTQYF
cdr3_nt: TGTGCCAGCAGTCTCCACACTAGCGGGGGCACAGATACGCAGTATTTT

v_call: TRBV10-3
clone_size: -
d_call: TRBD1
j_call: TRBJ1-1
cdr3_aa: CAISELKQGPMNTEAFF
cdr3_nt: TGTGCCATCAGTGAGTTGAAACAGGGGCCGATGAACACTGAAGCTTTCTTT

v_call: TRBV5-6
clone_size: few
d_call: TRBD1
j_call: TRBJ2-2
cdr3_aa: CASSTRQGPNTGELFF
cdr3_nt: TGTGCCAGCAGCACTAGACAGGGCCCGAACACCGGGGAGCTGTTTTTT

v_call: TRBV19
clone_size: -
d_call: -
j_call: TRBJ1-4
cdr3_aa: CASNWGPNEKLFF
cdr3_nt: TGTGCCAGTAATTGGGGTCCTAATGAAAAACTGTTTTTT

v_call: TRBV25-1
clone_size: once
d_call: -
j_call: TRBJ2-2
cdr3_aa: CAMQGEAGELFF
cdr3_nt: TGTGCCATGCAGGGGGAGGCCGGGGAGCTGTTTTTT

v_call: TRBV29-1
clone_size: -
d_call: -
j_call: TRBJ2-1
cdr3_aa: CSVEPNHEQFF
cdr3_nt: TGCAGCGTTGAACCCAACCATGAGCAGTTCTTC

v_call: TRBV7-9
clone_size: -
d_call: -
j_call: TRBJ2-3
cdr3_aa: CASMLTGAIAQYF
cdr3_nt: TGTGCCAGCATGTTGACCGGGGCTATCGCGCAGTATTTT

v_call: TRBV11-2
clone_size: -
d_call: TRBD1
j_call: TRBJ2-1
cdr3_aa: CASSLVMPARQGALNEQFF
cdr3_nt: TGTGCCAGCAGCTTAGTGATGCCCGCCCGACAGGGGGCCCTAAATGAGCAGTTCTTC

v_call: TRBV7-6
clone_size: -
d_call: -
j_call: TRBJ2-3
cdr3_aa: CASSLGSRVDTQYF
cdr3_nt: TGTGCCAGCAGCTTAGGATCCCGGGTGGATACGCAGTATTTT

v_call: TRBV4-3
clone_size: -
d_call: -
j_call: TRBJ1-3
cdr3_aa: CASRSASGNTIYF
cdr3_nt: TGCGCCAGCAGGAGTGCCTCTGGAAACACCATATATTTT

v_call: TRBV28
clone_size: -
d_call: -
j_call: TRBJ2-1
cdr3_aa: CASRRSSYNEQFF
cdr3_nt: TGTGCCAGCAGACGGAGCTCCTACAATGAGCAGTTCTTC

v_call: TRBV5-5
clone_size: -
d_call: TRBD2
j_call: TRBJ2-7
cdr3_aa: CASSLARTSGLRSYEQYF
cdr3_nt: TGTGCCAGCAGCTTGGCGCGGACTAGCGGGTTACGCTCCTACGAGCAGTACTTC

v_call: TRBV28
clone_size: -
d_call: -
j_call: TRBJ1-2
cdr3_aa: CATRGSLDRHGGYTF
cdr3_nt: TGTGCCACCCGTGGGTCTCTGGACAGACACGGGGGCTACACCTTC

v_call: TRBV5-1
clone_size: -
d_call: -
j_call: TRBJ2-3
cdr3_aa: CASSLGNVGQVAQYF
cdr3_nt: TGCGCCAGCAGCTTGGGCAATGTTGGTCAGGTCGCGCAGTATTTT

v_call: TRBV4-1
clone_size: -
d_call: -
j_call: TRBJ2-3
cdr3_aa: CASSQDGGPTDTQYF
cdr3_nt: TGCGCCAGCAGCCAAGACGGGGGACCCACAGATACGCAGTATTTT

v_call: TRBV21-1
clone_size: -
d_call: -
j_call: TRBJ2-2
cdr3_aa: CASSKACDSEGTGELFF
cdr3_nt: TGTGCCAGCAGCAAAGCGTGCGACAGCGAGGGGACCGGGGAGCTGTTTTTT

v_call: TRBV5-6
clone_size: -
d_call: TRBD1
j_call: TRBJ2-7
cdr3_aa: CASSFGTGAEQYF
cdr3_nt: TGTGCCAGCAGCTTTGGGACAGGGGCTGAGCAGTACTTC